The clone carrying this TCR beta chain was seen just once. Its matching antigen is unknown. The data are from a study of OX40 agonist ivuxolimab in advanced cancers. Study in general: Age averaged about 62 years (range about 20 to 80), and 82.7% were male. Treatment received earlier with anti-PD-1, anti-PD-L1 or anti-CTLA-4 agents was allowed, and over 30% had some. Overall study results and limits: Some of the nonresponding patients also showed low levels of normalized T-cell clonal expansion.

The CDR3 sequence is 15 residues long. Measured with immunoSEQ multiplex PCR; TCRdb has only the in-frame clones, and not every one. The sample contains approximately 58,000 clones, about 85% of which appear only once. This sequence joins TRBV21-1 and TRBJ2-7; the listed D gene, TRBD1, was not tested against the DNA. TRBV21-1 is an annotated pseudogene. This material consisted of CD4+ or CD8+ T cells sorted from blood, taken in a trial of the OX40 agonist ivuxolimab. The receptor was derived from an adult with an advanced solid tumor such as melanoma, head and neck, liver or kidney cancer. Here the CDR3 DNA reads TGTGCCAGCAGCCCAGGACAAGACAAGAGCTACGAGCAGTACTTC. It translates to CASSPGQDKSYEQYF.